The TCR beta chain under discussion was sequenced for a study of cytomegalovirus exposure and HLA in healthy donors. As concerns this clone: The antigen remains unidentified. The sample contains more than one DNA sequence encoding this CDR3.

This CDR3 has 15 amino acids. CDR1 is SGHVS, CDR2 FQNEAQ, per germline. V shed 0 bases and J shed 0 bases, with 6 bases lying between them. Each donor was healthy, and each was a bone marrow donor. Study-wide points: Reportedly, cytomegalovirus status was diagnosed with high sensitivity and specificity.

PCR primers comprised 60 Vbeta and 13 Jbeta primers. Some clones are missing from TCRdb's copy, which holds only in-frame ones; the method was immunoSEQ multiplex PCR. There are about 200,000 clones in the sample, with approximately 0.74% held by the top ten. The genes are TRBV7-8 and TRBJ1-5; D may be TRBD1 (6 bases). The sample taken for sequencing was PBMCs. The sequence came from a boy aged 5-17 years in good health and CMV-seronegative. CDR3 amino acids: CASSLARGSNQPQHF. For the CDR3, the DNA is TGTGCCAGCAGCTTAGCCAGGGGTAGCAATCAGCCCCAGCATTTT. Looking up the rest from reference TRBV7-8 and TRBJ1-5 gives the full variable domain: GAGVSQSPRYKVAKRGQDVALRCDPISGHVSLFWYQQALGQGPEFLTYFQNEAQLDKSGLPSDRFFAERPEGSVSTLKIQRTQQEDSAVYLCASSLARGSNQPQHFGDGTRLSIL.